Listed below are T cell receptor beta chains from one sample, sequenced in a study of cytomegalovirus exposure and HLA in healthy donors. This table comes from immunoSEQ multiplex PCR, and its TCRdb copy is limited to in-frame clones, with some not included. The sample consists of around 130,000 clones, around 70% of them appearing once. The sample consisted of PBMCs. These receptors came from a man aged 25-45 years in good health and CMV-seropositive. CDR3s include the opening cysteine and the closing phenylalanine or tryptophan. The D gene is left open where the match is weak. Clone size is not always given. Where it is, it says once, few, many or a class for expanded clones.

j_call,v_call,d_call,clone_size,cdr3_aa,cdr3_nt
TRBJ2-5,TRBV12-5,.,.,CASGLTREAETQYF,TGTGCTAGTGGTTTGACAAGAGAGGCAGAGACCCAGTACTTC
TRBJ1-1,TRBV4-2,.,.,CASSQGGGGTEHTEAFF,TGTGCCAGCAGCCAGGGAGGTGGTGGGACCGAGCACACTGAAGCTTTCTTT
TRBJ2-2,TRBV18,TRBD1,.,CASSPPGQTNTGELFF,TGTGCCAGCTCACCGCCGGGACAGACGAACACCGGGGAGCTGTTTTTT
TRBJ2-1,TRBV29-1,TRBD2,.,CSVCLPGLAHQFF,TGCAGCGTCTGCTTACCGGGACTAGCCCACCAGTTCTTC
TRBJ2-1,TRBV5-1,TRBD2,.,CASSPQASGNNEQFF,TGCGCCAGCAGCCCGCAGGCTAGCGGCAACAATGAGCAGTTCTTC
TRBJ1-2,TRBV18,TRBD1,few,CASSPMGQGYTF,TGTGCCAGCTCCCCCATGGGACAGGGCTACACCTTC
TRBJ2-1,TRBV11-1,.,.,CASRMRAGDYNEQFF,TGTGCCAGCAGAATGAGGGCAGGCGATTACAATGAGCAGTTCTTC
TRBJ2-7,TRBV25-1,.,.,CASSLTGPYEQYF,TGTGCCAGCAGCCTAACAGGCCCCTACGAGCAGTACTTC
TRBJ2-7,TRBV6-5,.,.,CASRPRWDLAYEQYF,TGTGCCAGCAGACCTCGATGGGACTTAGCCTACGAGCAGTACTTC
TRBJ1-1,TRBV5-3,.,.,CARSLLGSISLTAFF,TGTGCCAGAAGCTTGTTGGGCAGCATCTCCCTGACAGCTTTCTTT
TRBJ1-1,TRBV5-4,TRBD1,.,CASSLGQGGRSTEAFF,TGTGCTAGCAGCTTAGGACAGGGTGGTAGGAGCACTGAAGCTTTCTTT
TRBJ2-3,TRBV7-7,.,.,CASSSGLGADTQYF,TGTGCTAGCAGCTCAGGGCTTGGCGCAGATACGCAGTATTTT
TRBJ2-5,TRBV6-5,.,once,CASISSRVEKETQYF,TGTGCCAGCATTTCAAGCAGGGTGGAGAAAGAGACCCAGTACTTC
TRBJ1-1,TRBV10-3,.,few,CAISESQVNTEAFF,TGTGCCATCAGTGAGTCACAGGTGAACACTGAAGCTTTCTTT
TRBJ1-4,TRBV28,.,.,CASNRHPWGGRTDQNEKLFF,TGTGCCAGCAACCGACACCCTTGGGGGGGCCGAACCGACCAAAATGAAAAACTGTTTTTT
TRBJ1-1,TRBV7-9,TRBD1,few,CASSIGQGAEAFF,TGTGCCAGCAGCATTGGACAGGGCGCTGAAGCTTTCTTT
TRBJ2-2,TRBV5-1,TRBD1,once,CASSSGQGLRSGELFF,TGCGCCAGCAGCTCAGGACAGGGTCTGCGTTCCGGGGAGCTGTTTTTT
TRBJ2-7,TRBV5-1,TRBD1,.,CASSLDRGRSYEQYF,TGCGCCAGCAGCTTGGACAGGGGCCGTTCTTACGAGCAGTACTTC
TRBJ2-3,TRBV27,TRBD2,.,CASRGWREGFGADTQYF,TGTGCCAGCAGGGGGTGGCGGGAGGGGTTCGGCGCAGATACGCAGTATTTT
TRBJ1-1,TRBV2,.,.,CASRGGWERTPEAFF,TGTGCCAGCAGGGGAGGTTGGGAGAGGACGCCTGAAGCTTTCTTT
TRBJ1-2,TRBV29-1,.,few,CSVEWGPGLEGGYTF,TGCAGCGTTGAATGGGGGCCGGGCCTCGAAGGTGGCTACACCTTC
TRBJ1-5,TRBV6-5,.,.,CASSSYTTGHYQPQHF,TGTGCCAGCAGTTCATATACTACGGGACACTATCAGCCCCAGCATTTT
TRBJ2-1,TRBV7-9,.,few,CASSLLPSSYNEQFF,TGTGCCAGCAGCTTACTTCCTAGCTCCTACAATGAGCAGTTCTTC
TRBJ2-2,TRBV18,.,.,CASSSLQNTGELFF,TGTGCCAGCTCGTCACTCCAGAACACCGGGGAGCTGTTTTTT